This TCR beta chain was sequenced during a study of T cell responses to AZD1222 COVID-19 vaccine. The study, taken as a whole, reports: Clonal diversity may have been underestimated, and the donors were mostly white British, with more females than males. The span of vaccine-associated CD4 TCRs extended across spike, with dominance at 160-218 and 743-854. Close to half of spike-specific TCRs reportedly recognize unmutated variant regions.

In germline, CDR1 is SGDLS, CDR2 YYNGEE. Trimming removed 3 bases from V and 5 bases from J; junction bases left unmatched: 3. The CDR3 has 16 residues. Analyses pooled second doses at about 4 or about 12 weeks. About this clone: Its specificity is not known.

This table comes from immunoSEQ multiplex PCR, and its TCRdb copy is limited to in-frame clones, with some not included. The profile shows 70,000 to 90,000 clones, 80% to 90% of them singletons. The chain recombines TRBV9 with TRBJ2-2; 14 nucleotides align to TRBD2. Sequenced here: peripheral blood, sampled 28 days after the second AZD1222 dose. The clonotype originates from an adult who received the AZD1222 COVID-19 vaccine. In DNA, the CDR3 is TGTGCCAGCAGCGCGCGACTAGCGGGAGGGACCGGGGAGCTGTTTTTT. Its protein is CASSARLAGGTGELFF.